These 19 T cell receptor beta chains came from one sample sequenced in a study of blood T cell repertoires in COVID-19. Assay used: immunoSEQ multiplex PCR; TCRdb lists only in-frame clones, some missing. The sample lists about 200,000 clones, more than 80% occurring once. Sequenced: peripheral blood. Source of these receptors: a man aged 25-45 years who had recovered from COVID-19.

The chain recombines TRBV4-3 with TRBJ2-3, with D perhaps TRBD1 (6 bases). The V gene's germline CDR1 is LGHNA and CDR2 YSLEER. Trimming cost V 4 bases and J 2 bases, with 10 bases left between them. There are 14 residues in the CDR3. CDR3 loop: CASSRGQHTDTQYF. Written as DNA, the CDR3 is TGCGCCAGCAGCCGAGGACAGCACACAGATACGCAGTATTTT.

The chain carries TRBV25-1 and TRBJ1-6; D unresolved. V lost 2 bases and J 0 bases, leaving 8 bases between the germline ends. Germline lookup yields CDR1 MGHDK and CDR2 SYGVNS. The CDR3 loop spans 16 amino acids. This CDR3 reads CASSEEDGSYNSPLHF. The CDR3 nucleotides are TGTGCCAGCAGTGAAGAGGATGGCTCCTATAATTCACCCCTCCACTTT.

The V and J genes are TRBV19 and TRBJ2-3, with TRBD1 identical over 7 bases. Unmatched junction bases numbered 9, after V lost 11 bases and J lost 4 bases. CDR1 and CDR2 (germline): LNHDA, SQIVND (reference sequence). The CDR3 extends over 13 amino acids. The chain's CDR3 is CASTGTRADTQYF. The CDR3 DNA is TGTGCCTCGACAGGGACCAGAGCAGATACGCAGTATTTT.

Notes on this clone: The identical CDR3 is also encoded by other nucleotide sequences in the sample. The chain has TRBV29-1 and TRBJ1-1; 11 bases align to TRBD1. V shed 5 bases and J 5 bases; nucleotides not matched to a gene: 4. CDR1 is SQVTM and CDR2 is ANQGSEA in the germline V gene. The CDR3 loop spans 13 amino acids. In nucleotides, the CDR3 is TGCAGCGTTACCGGGACAGGGGGGACTGAAGCTTTCTTT. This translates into CSVTGTGGTEAFF.

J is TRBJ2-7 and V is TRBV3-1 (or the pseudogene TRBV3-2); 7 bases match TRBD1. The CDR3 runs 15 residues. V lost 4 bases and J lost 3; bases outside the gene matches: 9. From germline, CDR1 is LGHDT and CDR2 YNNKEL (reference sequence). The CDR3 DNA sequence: TGTGCCAGCAGCCCCTCCCCGGACAGGATCTACGAGCAGTACTTC. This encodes CASSPSPDRIYEQYF.

CDR3 bases: TGTGCCAGCAGTTACTTGGAGGGAACAGATACGCAGTATTTT. Translated, it gives CASSYLEGTDTQYF. The J gene is TRBJ2-3, the V gene TRBV6-5; D possibly corresponds to TRBD2 (6 bases). V lost 1 base, J lost 3 bases, and 8 bases lay in between. CDR1 MNHEY and CDR2 SVGAGI come from the germline V gene. The CDR3 consists of 14 residues.

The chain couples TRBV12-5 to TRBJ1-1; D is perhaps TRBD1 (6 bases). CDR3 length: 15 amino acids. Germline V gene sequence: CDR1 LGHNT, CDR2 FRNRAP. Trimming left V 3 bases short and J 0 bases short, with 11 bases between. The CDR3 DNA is TGTGCTAGTGGTTTCTTCAGGGGAATGAACACTGAAGCTTTCTTT. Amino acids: CASGFFRGMNTEAFF.

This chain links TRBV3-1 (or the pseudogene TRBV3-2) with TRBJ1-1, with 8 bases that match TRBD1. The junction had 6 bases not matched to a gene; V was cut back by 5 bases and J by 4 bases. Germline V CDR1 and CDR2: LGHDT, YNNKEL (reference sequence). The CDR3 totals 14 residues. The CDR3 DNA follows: TGTGCCAGCAGCGAGGACAGGGCGGGCACTGAAGCTTTCTTT. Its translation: CASSEDRAGTEAFF.

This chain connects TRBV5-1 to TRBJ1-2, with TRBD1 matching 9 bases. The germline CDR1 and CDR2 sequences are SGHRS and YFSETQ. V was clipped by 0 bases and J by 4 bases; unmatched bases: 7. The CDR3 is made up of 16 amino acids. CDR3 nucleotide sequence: TGCGCCAGCAGCTTGGCTAAGGACAGGGGCGGCTATGGCTACACCTTC. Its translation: CASSLAKDRGGYGYTF.

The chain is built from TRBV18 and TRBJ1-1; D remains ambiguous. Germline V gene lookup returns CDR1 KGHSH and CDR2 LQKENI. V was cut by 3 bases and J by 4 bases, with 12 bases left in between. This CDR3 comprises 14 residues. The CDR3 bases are TGTGCCAGCTCACCCCTTGGTGGGCTCACTGAAGCTTTCTTT. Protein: CASSPLGGLTEAFF.

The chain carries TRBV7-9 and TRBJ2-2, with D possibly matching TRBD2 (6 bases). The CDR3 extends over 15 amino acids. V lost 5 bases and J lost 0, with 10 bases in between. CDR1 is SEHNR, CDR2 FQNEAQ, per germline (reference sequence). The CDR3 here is CASSRAGSNTGELFF. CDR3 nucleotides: TGTGCCAGCAGCAGAGCGGGTTCGAACACCGGGGAGCTGTTTTTT.

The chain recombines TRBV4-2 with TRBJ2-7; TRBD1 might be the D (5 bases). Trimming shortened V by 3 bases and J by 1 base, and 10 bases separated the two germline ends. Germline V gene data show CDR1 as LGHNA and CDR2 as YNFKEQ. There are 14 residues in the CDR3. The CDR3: CASSQGLHSYEQYF. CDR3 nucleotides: TGTGCCAGCAGCCAGGGGCTACATTCCTACGAGCAGTACTTC.

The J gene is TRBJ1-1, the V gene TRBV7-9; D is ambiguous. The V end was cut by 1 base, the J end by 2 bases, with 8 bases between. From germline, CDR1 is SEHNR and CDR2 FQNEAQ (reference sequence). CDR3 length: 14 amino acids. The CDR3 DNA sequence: TGTGCCAGCAGCTTAGACACAGCTAACACTGAAGCTTTCTTT. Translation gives CASSLDTANTEAFF.

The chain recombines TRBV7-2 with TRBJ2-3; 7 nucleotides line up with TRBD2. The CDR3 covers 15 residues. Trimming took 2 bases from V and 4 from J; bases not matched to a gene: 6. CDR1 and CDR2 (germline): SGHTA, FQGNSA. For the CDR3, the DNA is TGTGCCAGCAGCTTACGGCAGGGAGGGGCAGATACGCAGTATTTT. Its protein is CASSLRQGGADTQYF. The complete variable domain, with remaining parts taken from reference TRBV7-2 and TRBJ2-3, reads GAGVSQSPSNKVTEKGKDVELRCDPISGHTALYWYRQSLGQGLEFLIYFQGNSAPDKSGLPSDRFSAERTGGSVSTLTIQRTQQEDSAVYLCASSLRQGGADTQYFGPGTRLTVL.

CDR3 amino acids: CATSRVQGPNYGYTF. The CDR3 DNA follows: TGTGCCACCAGCAGAGTCCAGGGGCCTAACTATGGCTACACCTTC. The chain uses TRBV15 and TRBJ1-2; D possibly corresponds to TRBD1 (6 bases). The CDR3 contains 15 residues. V was clipped by 1 base and J by 0 bases, with 9 bases between them. Germline V gene lookup returns CDR1 LNHNV and CDR2 YYDKDF (reference sequence).

CDR3 sequence reads: CASSLDPRTSGGANTGELFF. The CDR3 DNA sequence: TGTGCCAGCAGCTTAGATCCCCGAACTAGCGGGGGGGCGAACACCGGGGAGCTGTTTTTT. The J gene is TRBJ2-2, the V gene TRBV11-2; 13 nucleotides agree with TRBD2. Germline V lookup: CDR1 SGHAT, CDR2 FQNNGV. The junction had 7 bases not matched to a gene; V was cut back by 0 bases and J by 0 bases. This CDR3 has 20 amino acids.

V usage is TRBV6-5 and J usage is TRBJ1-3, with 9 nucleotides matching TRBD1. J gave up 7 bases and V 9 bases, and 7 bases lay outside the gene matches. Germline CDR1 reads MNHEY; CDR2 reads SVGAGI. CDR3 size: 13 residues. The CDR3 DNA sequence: TGTGCCAGTACACAGGGGGCACGGAACACCATATATTTT. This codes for CASTQGARNTIYF.

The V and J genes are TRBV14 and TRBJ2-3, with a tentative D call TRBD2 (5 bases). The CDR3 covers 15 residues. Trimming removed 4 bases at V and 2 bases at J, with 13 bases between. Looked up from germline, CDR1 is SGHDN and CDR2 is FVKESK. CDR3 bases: TGTGCCAGCAGCCCTTCTAGCTTTATCACAGATACGCAGTATTTT. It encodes CASSPSSFITDTQYF.

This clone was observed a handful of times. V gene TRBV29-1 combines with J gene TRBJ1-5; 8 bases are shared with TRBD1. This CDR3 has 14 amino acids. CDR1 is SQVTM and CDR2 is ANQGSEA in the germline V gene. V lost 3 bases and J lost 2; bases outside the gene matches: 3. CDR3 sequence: CSVEETGGNQPQHF. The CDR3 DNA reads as TGCAGCGTTGAGGAGACAGGGGGCAATCAGCCCCAGCATTTT.